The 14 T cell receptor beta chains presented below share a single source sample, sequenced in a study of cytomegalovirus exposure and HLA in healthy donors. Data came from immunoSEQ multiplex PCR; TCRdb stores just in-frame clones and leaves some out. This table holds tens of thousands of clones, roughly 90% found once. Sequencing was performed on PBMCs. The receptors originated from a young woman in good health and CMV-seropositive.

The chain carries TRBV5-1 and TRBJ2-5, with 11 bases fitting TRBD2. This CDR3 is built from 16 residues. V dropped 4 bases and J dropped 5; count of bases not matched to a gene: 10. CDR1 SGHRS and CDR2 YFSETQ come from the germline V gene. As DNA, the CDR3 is TGCGCCAGCAGCCCCTACATAGCGGGGGGGCCTGAGACCCAGTACTTC. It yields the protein CASSPYIAGGPETQYF.

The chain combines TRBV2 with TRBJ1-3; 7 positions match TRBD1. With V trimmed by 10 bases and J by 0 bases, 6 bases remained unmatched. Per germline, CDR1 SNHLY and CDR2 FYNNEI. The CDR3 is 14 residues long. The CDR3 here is CAKSTGDSGNTIYF. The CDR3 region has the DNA TGTGCCAAGTCAACAGGGGACTCTGGAAACACCATATATTTT.

The CDR3 bases are TGTGCCAGTAGTATTAATCTACGCTACAATGAGCAGTTCTTC. Translation: CASSINLRYNEQFF. The V gene is TRBV19, the J gene TRBJ2-1, with D hard to call. Germline CDR1 reads LNHDA; CDR2 reads SQIVND (reference sequence). The CDR3 is made up of 14 amino acids. Trimming pared 3 bases from V and 3 bases from J, leaving 9 bases between.

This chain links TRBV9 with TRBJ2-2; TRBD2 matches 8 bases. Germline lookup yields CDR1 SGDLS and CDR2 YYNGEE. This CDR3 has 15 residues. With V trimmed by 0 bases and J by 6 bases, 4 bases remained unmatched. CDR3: CASSVAGGSAGELFF. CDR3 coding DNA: TGTGCCAGCAGCGTAGCGGGAGGGAGCGCCGGGGAGCTGTTTTTT.

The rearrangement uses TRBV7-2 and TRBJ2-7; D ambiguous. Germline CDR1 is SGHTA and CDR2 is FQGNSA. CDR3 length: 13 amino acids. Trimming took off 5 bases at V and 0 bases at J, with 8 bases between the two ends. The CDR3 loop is CASSETSSYEQYF. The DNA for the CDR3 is TGTGCCAGCAGCGAAACGAGCTCCTACGAGCAGTACTTC.

The CDR3 loop is CASSPDRGGNNEQFF. The DNA for the CDR3 is TGTGCCAGCAGTCCGGACAGGGGAGGCAACAATGAGCAGTTCTTC. The chain recombines TRBV27 with TRBJ2-1; 9 bases are shared with TRBD1. Germline loops: CDR1 MNHEY, CDR2 SMNVEV (reference sequence). The CDR3 consists of 15 residues. V was clipped by 5 bases and J by 5 bases; unmatched bases: 7.

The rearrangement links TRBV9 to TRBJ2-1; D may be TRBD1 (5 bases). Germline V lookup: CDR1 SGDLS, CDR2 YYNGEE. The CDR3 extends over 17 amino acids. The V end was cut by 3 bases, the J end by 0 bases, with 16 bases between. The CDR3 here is CASSGSGAPSSYNEQFF. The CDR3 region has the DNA TGTGCCAGCAGCGGCTCTGGGGCGCCGAGCTCCTACAATGAGCAGTTCTTC.

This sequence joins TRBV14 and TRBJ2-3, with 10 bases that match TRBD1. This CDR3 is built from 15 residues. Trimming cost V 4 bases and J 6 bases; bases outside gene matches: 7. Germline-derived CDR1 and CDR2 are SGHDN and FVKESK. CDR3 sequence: CASSLDRGIVDTQYF. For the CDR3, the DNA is TGTGCCAGCAGCCTGGACAGGGGGATCGTGGATACGCAGTATTTT.

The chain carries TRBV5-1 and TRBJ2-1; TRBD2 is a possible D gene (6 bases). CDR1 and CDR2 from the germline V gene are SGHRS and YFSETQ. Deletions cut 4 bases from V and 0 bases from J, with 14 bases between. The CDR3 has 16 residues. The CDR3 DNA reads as TGCGCCAGCAGCCCCCATATCGGGAGCTCCTACAATGAGCAGTTCTTC. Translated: CASSPHIGSSYNEQFF.

CDR3 in amino acids: CASSVPGQGATPDTQYF. As DNA, the CDR3 is TGTGCCAGCAGTGTCCCGGGACAGGGGGCGACGCCAGATACGCAGTATTTT. The chain is built from TRBV28 and TRBJ2-3; TRBD1 matches 12 bases. Germline CDR1 is MDHEN and CDR2 is SYDVKM. Unmatched junction bases numbered 10, after V lost 5 bases and J lost 4 bases. The CDR3 covers 17 residues.

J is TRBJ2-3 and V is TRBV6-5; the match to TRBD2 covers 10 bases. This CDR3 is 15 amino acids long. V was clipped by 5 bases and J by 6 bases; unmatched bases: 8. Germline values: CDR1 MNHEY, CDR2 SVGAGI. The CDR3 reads CASSLSGGARDTQYF. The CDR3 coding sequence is TGTGCCAGCAGTCTGAGCGGGGGGGCAAGGGATACGCAGTATTTT.

CDR3 nucleotide sequence: TGTGCCAGCAGTTTATCCCCCGGCGGGACGACTTACGAGCAGTACTTC. This encodes CASSLSPGGTTYEQYF. The V and J genes are TRBV27 and TRBJ2-7, with D possibly being TRBD2 (6 bases). The V end was cut by 0 bases, the J end by 4 bases, with 16 bases between. Germline lookup yields CDR1 MNHEY and CDR2 SMNVEV (reference sequence). This CDR3 has 16 residues.

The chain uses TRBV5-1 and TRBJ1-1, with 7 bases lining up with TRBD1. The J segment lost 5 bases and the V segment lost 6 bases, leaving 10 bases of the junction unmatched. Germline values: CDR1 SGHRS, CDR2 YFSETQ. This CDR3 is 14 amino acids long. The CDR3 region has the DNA TGCGCCAGCATGAGGACAGGAAGTGTGACTGAAGCTTTCTTT. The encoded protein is CASMRTGSVTEAFF.

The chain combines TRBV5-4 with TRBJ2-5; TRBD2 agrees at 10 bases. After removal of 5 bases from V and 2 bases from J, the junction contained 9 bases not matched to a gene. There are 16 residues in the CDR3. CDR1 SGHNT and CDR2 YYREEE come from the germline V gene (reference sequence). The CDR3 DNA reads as TGTGCCAGCAGACCCGGGACTAGCGAAGATCAAGAGACCCAGTACTTC. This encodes CASRPGTSEDQETQYF.